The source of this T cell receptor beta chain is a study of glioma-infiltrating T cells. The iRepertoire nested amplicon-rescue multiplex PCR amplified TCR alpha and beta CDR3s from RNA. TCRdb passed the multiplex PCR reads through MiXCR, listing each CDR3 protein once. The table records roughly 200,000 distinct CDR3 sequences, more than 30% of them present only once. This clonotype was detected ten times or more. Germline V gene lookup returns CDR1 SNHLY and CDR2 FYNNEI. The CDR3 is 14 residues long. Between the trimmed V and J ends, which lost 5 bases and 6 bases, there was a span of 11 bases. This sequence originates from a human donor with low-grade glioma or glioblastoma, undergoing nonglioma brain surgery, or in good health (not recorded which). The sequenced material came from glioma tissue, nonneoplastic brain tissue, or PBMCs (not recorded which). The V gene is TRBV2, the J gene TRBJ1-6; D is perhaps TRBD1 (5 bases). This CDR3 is CASSTTAGNSPLHF. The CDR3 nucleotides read TGTGCCAGCAGTACGACAGCCGGTAATTCACCCCTCCACTTT.